This T cell receptor (beta chain) appears in the sequencing data of a study of CD8+CD57+ T cells in acquired aplastic anemia. For the study at large: An average of roughly 3.2 ug of DNA was obtained from sorted CD4+ and CD8+ cells. Read counts for CD4+ cells (from healthy donors) averaged about 10.8 million. Study-wide results and caveats: For CD8+ Simpson's diversity, patients and controls showed no significant difference. Common to patients and controls were roughly 30 CD8+ CDR3 sequences.

The template for TCR beta VDJ and CDR3 sequence profiling was genomic DNA. TCRdb ran MiXCR on the reads and lists one entry per CDR3 protein. The sample gives 400,000 to 450,000 distinct CDR3 sequences, about two thirds of which show up once; 4% is in the top ten. This CDR3 region has 14 residues. Trimming pared 0 bases from V and 3 bases from J, leaving 12 bases between. The V gene's germline CDR1 is DFQATT and CDR2 SNEGSKA (reference sequence). In the case of this clonotype: Its antigen is unknown.

Sequences were obtained from sorted CD4+, CD8+, or CD8+CD57+ T cells (not recorded which) from PBMCs. The chain employs TRBV20-1 and TRBJ2-7, with D possibly TRBD1 on 5 matching bases. The TCR sequence derives from a human donor in good health, serving as a control. The CDR3 DNA is TGCAGTGCTAGAGAATCAGGACAACTCTACGAGCAGTACTTC. This encodes CSARESGQLYEQYF.